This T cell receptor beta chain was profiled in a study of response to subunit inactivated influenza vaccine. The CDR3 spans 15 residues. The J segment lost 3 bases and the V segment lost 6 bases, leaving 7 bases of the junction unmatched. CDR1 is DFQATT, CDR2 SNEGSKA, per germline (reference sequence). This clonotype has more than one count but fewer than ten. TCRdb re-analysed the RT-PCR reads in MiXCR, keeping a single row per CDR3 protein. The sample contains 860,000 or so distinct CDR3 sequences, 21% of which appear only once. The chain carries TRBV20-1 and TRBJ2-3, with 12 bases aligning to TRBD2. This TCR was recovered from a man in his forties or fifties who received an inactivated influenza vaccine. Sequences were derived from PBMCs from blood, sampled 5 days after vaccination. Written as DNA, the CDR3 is TGCAGTGCAACACGGACTAGCGGGAAGACAGATACGCAGTATTTT. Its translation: CSATRTSGKTDTQYF.